This T cell receptor (beta chain) derives from a study of blood T cell repertoires in COVID-19. This clone has ten or more counts. Clones were sequenced by immunoSEQ multiplex PCR, and TCRdb holds only the in-frame ones, with some missing. The profile shows about 140,000 clones, around 89% of them singletons. Germline-derived CDR1 and CDR2 are SNHLY and FYNNEI. V dropped 1 base and J dropped 0 bases, with 13 bases sitting between them. The CDR3 runs to 17 residues. The sample consisted of peripheral blood. The sequence was obtained from a human donor with COVID-19, enrolled during active disease. The donor label of this sample is uncertain. The genes are TRBV2 and TRBJ1-5, with D unresolved. The CDR3 here is CASSEGSQSDSNQPQHF. In nucleotides, the CDR3 is TGTGCCAGCAGTGAAGGGAGTCAGTCCGATAGCAATCAGCCCCAGCATTTT. Using reference TRBV2 and TRBJ1-5 for the parts outside the CDR3, the full variable domain is EPEVTQTPSHQVTQMGQEVILRCVPISNHLYFYWYRQILGQKVEFLVSFYNNEISEKSEIFDDQFSVERPDGSNFTLKIRSTKLEDSAMYFCASSEGSQSDSNQPQHFGDGTRLSIL.